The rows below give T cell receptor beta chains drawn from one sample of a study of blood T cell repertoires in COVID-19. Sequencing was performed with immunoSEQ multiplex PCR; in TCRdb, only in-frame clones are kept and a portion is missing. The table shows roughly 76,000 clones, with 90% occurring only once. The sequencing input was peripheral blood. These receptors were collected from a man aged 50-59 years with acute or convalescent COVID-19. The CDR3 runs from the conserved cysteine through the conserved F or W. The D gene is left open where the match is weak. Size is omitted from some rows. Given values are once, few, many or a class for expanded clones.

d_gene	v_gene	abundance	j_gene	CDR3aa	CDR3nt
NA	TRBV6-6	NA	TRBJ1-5	CASSDTSGYQPQHF	TGTGCCAGCAGTGACACCTCGGGGTATCAGCCCCAGCATTTT
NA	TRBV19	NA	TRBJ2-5	CASSPSRGQETQYF	TGTGCCAGTAGCCCCTCCCGGGGCCAAGAGACCCAGTACTTC
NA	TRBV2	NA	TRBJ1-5	CASSEMAGDQPQHF	TGTGCCAGCAGTGAAATGGCAGGGGATCAGCCCCAGCATTTT
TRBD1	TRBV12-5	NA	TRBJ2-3	CASGRGTGGVADTQYF	TGTGCTAGTGGTAGGGGCACAGGGGGCGTTGCAGATACGCAGTATTTT
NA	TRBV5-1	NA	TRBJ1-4	CASSFGLREKLFF	TGCGCCAGCAGCTTCGGGTTACGTGAAAAACTGTTTTTT
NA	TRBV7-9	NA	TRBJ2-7	CASSWESGQYF	TGTGCCAGCAGCTGGGAGAGCGGGCAGTACTTC
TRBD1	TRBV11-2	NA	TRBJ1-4	CASSLGGTGQYEKLFF	TGTGCCAGCAGCTTAGGGGGTACGGGACAGTATGAAAAACTGTTTTTT
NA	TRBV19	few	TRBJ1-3	CASSMPGGGNTIYF	TGTGCCAGTAGTATGCCCGGCGGAGGAAACACCATATATTTT
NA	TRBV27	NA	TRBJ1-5	CASALTRGAGQPQHF	TGTGCCAGCGCTTTAACAAGGGGCGCCGGGCAGCCCCAGCATTTT
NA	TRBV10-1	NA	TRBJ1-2	CASSGGHNYGYTF	TGCGCCAGCAGTGGAGGGCATAACTATGGCTACACCTTC
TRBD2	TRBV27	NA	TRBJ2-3	CASSSGLEEGVGTDTQYF	TGTGCCAGCAGTTCGGGACTAGAGGAGGGGGTAGGCACAGATACGCAGTATTTT
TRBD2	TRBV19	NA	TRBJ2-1	CASSIAGGGEQFF	TGTGCCAGTAGTATAGCGGGAGGGGGTGAGCAGTTCTTC
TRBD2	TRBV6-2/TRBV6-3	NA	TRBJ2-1	CASSSRGLAGVENEQFF	TGTGCCAGCAGTTCCCGGGGCCTAGCGGGGGTGGAGAATGAGCAGTTCTTC
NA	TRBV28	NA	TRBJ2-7	CASSYPGNEQYF	TGTGCCAGCAGCTATCCAGGGAACGAGCAGTACTTC
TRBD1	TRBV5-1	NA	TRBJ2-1	CASSPGQNNEQFF	TGCGCCAGCAGCCCGGGACAGAACAATGAGCAGTTCTTC
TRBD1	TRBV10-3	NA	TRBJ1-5	CASTDRNNQPQHF	TGTGCCTCCACGGACAGGAACAATCAGCCCCAGCATTTT
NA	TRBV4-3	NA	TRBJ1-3	CASSQGAGSGGNTIYF	TGCGCCAGCAGCCAGGGAGCGGGGTCGGGTGGAAACACCATATATTTT
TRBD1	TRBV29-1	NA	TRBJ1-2	CSAAPTGGYGYTF	TGCAGCGCCGCCCCTACAGGGGGATATGGCTACACCTTC
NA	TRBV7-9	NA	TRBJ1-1	CASSSPQGLNTEAFF	TGTGCCAGCAGCTCTCCGCAGGGATTGAACACTGAAGCTTTCTTT
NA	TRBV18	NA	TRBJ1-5	CASSPGGASSNQPQHF	TGTGCCAGCTCACCGGGGGGGGCCTCAAGCAATCAGCCCCAGCATTTT
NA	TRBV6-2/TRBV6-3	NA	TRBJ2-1	CASSPSVSYNEQFF	TGTGCCAGCAGTCCCTCCGTCTCCTACAATGAGCAGTTCTTC
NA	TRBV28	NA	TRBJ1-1	CASRPAGNTEAFF	TGTGCCAGCAGGCCGGCAGGGAACACTGAAGCTTTCTTT
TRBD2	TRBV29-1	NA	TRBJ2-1	CSVEISSGMLYNEQFF	TGCAGCGTTGAAATCTCTAGCGGGATGCTCTACAATGAGCAGTTCTTC
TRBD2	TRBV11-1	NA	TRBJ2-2	CASSLGREYAGELFF	TGTGCCAGCAGCTTAGGGCGGGAGTATGCCGGGGAGCTGTTTTTT
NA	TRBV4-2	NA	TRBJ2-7	CASSQAAGQTYEQYF	TGTGCCAGCAGCCAAGCGGCGGGACAGACCTACGAGCAGTACTTC
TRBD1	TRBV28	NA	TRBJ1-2	CASSYHITGGVMGYTF	TGTGCCAGCAGTTATCATATAACAGGGGGCGTTATGGGCTACACCTTC
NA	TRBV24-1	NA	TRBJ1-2	CATSGGANYGYTF	TGTGCCACCAGTGGGGGAGCTAACTATGGCTACACCTTC
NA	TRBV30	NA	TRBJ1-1	CAWSGQAGTEAFF	TGTGCCTGGAGTGGGCAGGCAGGGACTGAAGCTTTCTTT
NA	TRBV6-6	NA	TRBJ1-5	CASQATGTLNQPQHF	TGTGCCAGCCAGGCCACCGGGACACTAAATCAGCCCCAGCATTTT
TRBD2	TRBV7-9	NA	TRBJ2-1	CASSLEERENKQFF	TGTGCCAGCAGCTTAGAGGAGCGGGAGAATAAGCAGTTCTTC
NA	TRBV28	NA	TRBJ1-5	CASSPPDSSQPQHF	TGTGCCAGCAGTCCCCCCGATTCGAGTCAGCCCCAGCATTTT
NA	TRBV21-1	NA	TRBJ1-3	CASSSRDRADTIYF	TGTGCCAGCAGCAGCAGGGACAGGGCTGACACCATATATTTT
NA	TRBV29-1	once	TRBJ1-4	CSAWQEKLFF	TGCAGCGCCTGGCAGGAAAAACTGTTTTTT
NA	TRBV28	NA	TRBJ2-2	CASSKDYRTGELFF	TGTGCCAGCAGTAAGGACTACCGCACCGGGGAGCTGTTTTTT
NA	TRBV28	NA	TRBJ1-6	CASRQGSSYNSPLHF	TGTGCCAGCAGACAGGGTAGCTCCTATAATTCACCCCTCCACTTT
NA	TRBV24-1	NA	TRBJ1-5	CATGGGLGVFNQPQHF	TGTGCCACCGGCGGCGGGTTGGGAGTATTCAATCAGCCCCAGCATTTT
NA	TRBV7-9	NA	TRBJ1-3	CASSLGGLESTIYF	TGTGCCAGCAGCTTAGGGGGACTCGAGAGCACCATATATTTT
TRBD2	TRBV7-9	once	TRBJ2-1	CASSPSGGDGRHEQFF	TGTGCCAGCAGCCCGAGTGGGGGGGACGGGAGGCATGAGCAGTTCTTC
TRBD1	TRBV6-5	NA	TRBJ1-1	CASRRAGGMNTEAFF	TGTGCCAGCAGGCGAGCAGGGGGTATGAACACTGAAGCTTTCTTT
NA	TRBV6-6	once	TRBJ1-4	CASSSRGEKLFF	TGTGCCAGCAGTTCCAGGGGTGAAAAACTGTTTTTT
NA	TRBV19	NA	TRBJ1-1	CASRRVSDGGGEAFF	TGTGCCAGTAGAAGGGTGTCCGATGGAGGTGGTGAAGCTTTCTTT
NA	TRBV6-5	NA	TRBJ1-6	CASTSGGSYSPLHF	TGTGCCAGCACGTCCGGGGGTAGTTATTCACCCCTCCACTTT